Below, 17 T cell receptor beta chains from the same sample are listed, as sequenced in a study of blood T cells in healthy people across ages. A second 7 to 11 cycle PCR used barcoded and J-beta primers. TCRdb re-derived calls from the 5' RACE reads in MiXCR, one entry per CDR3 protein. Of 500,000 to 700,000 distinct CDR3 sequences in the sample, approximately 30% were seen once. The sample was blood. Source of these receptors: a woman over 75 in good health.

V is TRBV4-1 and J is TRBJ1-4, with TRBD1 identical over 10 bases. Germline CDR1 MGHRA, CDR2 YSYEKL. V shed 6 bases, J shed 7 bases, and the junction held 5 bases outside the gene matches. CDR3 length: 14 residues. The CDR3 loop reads CASRPGTGVEKLFF. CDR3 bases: TGCGCCAGCAGACCCGGGACAGGGGTTGAAAAACTGTTTTTT.

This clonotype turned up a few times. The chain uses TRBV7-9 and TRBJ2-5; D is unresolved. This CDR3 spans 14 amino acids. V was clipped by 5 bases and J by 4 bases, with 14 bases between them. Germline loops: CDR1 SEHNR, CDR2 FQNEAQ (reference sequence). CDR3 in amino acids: CASSPTVYRETQYF. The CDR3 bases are TGTGCCAGCAGCCCGACTGTATACCGAGAGACCCAGTACTTC.

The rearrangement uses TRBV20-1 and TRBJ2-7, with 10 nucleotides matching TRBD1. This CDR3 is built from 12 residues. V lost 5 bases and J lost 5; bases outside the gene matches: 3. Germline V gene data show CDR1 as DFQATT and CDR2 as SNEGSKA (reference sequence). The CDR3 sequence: CSAPTGGDEQYF. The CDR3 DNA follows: TGCAGTGCTCCGACAGGGGGCGACGAGCAGTACTTC.

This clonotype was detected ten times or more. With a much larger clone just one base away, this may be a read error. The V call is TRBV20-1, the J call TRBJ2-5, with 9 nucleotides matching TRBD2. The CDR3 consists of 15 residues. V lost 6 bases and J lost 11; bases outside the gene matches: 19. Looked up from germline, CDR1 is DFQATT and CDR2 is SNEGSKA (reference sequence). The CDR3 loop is CSAPSPTSGHNEQYF. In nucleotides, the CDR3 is TGCAGTGCCCCCTCCCCGACTAGCGGCCACAATGAGCAGTACTTC.

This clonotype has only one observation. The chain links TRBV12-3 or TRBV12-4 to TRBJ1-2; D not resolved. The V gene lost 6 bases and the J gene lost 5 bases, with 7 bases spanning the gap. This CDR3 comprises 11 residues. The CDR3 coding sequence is TGTGCCAGCAGGTTGGATTATGGCTACACCTTC. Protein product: CASRLDYGYTF.

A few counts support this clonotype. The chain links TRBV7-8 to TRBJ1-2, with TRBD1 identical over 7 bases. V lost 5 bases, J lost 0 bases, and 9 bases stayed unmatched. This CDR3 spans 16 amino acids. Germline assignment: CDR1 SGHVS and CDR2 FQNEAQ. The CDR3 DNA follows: TGTGCCAGCAGCCAGGGGGGGGCTCCCTCTAACTATGGCTACACCTTC. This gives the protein CASSQGGAPSNYGYTF.

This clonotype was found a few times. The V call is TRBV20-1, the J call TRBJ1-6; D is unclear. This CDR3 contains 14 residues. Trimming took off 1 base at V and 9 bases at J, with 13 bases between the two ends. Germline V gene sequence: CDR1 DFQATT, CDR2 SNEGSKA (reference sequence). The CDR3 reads CSARGSGEASPLHF. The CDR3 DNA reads TGCAGTGCTAGAGGGTCCGGGGAGGCTTCACCCCTCCACTTT.

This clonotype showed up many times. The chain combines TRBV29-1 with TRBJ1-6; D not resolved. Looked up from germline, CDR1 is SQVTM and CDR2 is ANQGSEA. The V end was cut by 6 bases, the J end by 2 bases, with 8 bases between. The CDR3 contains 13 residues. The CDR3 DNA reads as TGCAGCGTCCAAGGAGCCTATAATTCACCCCTCCACTTT. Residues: CSVQGAYNSPLHF.

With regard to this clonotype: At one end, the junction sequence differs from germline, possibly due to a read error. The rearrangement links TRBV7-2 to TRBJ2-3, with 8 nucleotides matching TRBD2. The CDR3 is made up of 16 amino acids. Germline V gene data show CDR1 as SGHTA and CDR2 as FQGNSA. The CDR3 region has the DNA TGTGCCAGCAGCCCCCTTCGCGGGGGGCGCACGGATACGCAGTATTTT. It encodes CASSPLRGGRTDTQYF.

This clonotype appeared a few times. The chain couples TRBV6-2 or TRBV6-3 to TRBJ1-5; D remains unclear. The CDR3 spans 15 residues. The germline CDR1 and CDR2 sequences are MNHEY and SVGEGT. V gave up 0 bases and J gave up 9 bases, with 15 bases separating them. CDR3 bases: TGTGCCAGCAGTTACTCTCGGCAGACCCCATGGCCCCAGCATTTT. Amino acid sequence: CASSYSRQTPWPQHF.

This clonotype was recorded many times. CDR3 amino acids: CSALSPTIDEQFF. The CDR3 region has the DNA TGCAGCGCCCTTTCCCCCACAATCGATGAGCAGTTCTTC. The chain uses TRBV29-1 and TRBJ2-1; no clear D. The CDR3 runs 13 residues. Trimming stripped 7 bases from V and 8 bases from J, with 18 bases between. In germline, CDR1 is SQVTM, CDR2 ANQGSEA.

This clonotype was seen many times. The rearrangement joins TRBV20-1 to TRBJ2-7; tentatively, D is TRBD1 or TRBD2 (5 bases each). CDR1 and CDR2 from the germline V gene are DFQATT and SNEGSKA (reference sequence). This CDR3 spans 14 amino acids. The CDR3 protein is CSGLSGRGAYEQYF. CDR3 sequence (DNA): TGCAGCGGTCTCTCAGGGAGAGGGGCCTACGAGCAGTACTTC.

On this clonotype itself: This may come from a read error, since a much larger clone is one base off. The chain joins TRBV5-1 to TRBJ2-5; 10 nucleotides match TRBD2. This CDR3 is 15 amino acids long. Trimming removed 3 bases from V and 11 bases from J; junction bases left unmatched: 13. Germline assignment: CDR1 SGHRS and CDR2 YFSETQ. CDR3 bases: TGCGCCAGCAGCTCGGATAGCGGGGGGACAAATGAGCAGTACTTC. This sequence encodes CASSSDSGGTNEQYF.

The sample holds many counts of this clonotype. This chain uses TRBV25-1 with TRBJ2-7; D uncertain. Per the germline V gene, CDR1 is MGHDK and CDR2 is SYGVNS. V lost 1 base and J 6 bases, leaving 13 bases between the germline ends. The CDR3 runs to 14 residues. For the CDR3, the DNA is TGTGCCAGCAGTGAATTCGGCCCAAGTGGCGAGCAGTACTTC. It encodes CASSEFGPSGEQYF.

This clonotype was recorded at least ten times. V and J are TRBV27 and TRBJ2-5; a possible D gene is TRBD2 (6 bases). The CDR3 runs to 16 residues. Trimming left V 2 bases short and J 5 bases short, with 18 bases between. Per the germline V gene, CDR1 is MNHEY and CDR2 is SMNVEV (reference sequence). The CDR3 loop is CASSLRVGTGRETQYF. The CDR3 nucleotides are TGTGCCAGCAGTTTACGCGTCGGGACGGGGAGGGAGACCCAGTACTTC.

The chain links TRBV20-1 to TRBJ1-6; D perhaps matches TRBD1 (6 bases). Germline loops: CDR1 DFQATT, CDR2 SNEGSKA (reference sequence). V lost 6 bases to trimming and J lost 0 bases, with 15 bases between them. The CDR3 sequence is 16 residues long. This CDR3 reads CSALRGGSSYNSPLHF. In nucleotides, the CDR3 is TGCAGTGCCCTTAGGGGGGGTTCCTCCTATAATTCACCCCTCCACTTT.

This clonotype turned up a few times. The chain's CDR3 is CASSLRQGATGELFF. CDR3 DNA sequence: TGTGCCAGCAGCCTAAGACAGGGTGCCACCGGGGAGCTGTTTTTT. The chain links TRBV14 to TRBJ2-2, with 7 bases aligning to TRBD1. The CDR3 covers 15 residues. V shed 4 bases and J 4 bases; nucleotides not matched to a gene: 6. The germline V gene encodes CDR1 SGHDN and CDR2 FVKESK.